What follows are 18 T cell receptor beta chains derived from one specimen sequenced in a study of cytomegalovirus exposure and HLA in healthy donors. PCR employed 60 Vbeta and 13 Jbeta primers. The method was immunoSEQ multiplex PCR; TCRdb's version includes in-frame clones alone and lacks a portion of them. There are about 200,000 clones in the sample; about three quarters occur only once, and about 2% lies in the top ten. Sequenced material: PBMCs. The receptor source for this set is a male donor in good health and CMV-seronegative.

The rearrangement joins TRBV13 to TRBJ2-5, with 8 nucleotides matching TRBD2. With 7 bases clipped from V and 2 bases from J, the junction kept 9 bases outside the gene matches. CDR1 and CDR2 from the germline V gene are PRHDT and FYEKMQ (reference sequence). The CDR3 contains 15 residues. CDR3 sequence (DNA): TGTGCCAGCAACTACTTAGCGGGGCAACAAGAGACCCAGTACTTC. It is translated as CASNYLAGQQETQYF. Full variable domain (rest looked up from reference TRBV13 and TRBJ2-5): AAGVIQSPRHLIKEKRETATLKCYPIPRHDTVYWYQQGPGQDPQFLISFYEKMQSDKGSIPDRFSAQQFSDYHSELNMSSLELGDSALYFCASNYLAGQQETQYFGPGTRLLVL.

This chain links TRBV10-3 with TRBJ1-1, with D unclear. This CDR3 region has 15 residues. Trimming left V 7 bases short and J 4 bases short, with 19 bases between. The germline V gene has CDR1 ENHRY and CDR2 SYGVKD. CDR3 in amino acids: CAITDGDIKRTEAFF. The CDR3 bases are TGTGCCATCACCGACGGGGATATAAAACGCACTGAAGCTTTCTTT.

The V and J genes are TRBV5-6 and TRBJ2-2, with a tentative D call TRBD1 (6 bases). With 4 bases removed from V and 4 bases from J, the gap between germline ends came to 11 bases. The CDR3 has 14 residues. Germline CDR1 SGHDT, CDR2 YYEEEE. The CDR3 here is CASSPQGPTGELFF. The CDR3 DNA sequence: TGTGCCAGCAGCCCTCAGGGGCCCACCGGGGAGCTGTTTTTT.

The genes are TRBV29-1 and TRBJ2-6, with TRBD1 identical over 8 bases. The CDR3 runs to 17 residues. Unmatched junction bases numbered 9, after V lost 5 bases and J lost 0 bases. The germline V gene encodes CDR1 SQVTM and CDR2 ANQGSEA. In DNA form, the CDR3 reads TGCAGCGTTAGTTACAGGGGGACCCCCTCTGGGGCCAACGTCCTGACTTTC. Protein product: CSVSYRGTPSGANVLTF.

Note on this clone: The sample has other DNA sequences that encode this CDR3 too. The chain carries TRBV9 and TRBJ2-3; 9 nucleotides match TRBD1. Germline V gene sequence: CDR1 SGDLS, CDR2 YYNGEE. V lost 4 bases to trimming and J lost 6 bases; unmatched junction nucleotides: 6. The CDR3 is made up of 14 amino acids. CDR3 in DNA: TGTGCCAGCAGCCCGCGGACAGGGGCGGATACGCAGTATTTT. Its translation: CASSPRTGADTQYF. The variable domain in full, completed from reference TRBV9 and TRBJ2-3, reads DSGVTQTPKHLITATGQRVTLRCSPRSGDLSVYWYQQSLDQGLQFLIQYYNGEERAKGNILERFSAQQFPDLHSELNLSSLELGDSALYFCASSPRTGADTQYFGPGTRLTVL.

The V and J genes are TRBV4-2 and TRBJ2-5, with 11 positions matching TRBD2. The CDR3 is 18 residues long. Germline-derived CDR1 and CDR2 are LGHNA and YNFKEQ. J gave up 2 bases and V 1 base, and 9 bases lay outside the gene matches. The CDR3 reads CASSQVGRLAGTQETQYF. As DNA, the CDR3 is TGTGCCAGCAGCCAAGTAGGGAGACTAGCGGGAACACAAGAGACCCAGTACTTC.

The rearrangement joins TRBV7-6 to TRBJ2-5; 13 positions match TRBD2. The DNA matches TRBJ2-7 better at its end, which makes the J call doubtful. CDR1 SGHVS and CDR2 FNYEAQ come from the germline V gene. The CDR3 sequence is 15 residues long. CDR3 sequence (DNA): TGTGCCAGCAGCTTCGGACTAGCGGGAGACTACGAGCAGTACTTC. Its translation is CASSFGLAGDYEQYF.

This rearrangement joins TRBV27 to TRBJ1-5; TRBD1 might be the D (5 bases). From germline, CDR1 is MNHEY and CDR2 SMNVEV (reference sequence). CDR3 length: 14 amino acids. Trimming removed 2 bases from V and 4 bases from J, with 9 bases in between. The CDR3 DNA reads TGTGCCAGCAGTTTAGCGGGGGGGAATCAGCCCCAGCATTTT. Protein: CASSLAGGNQPQHF.

The chain has TRBV19 and TRBJ2-7; maybe TRBD1 (5 bases). The CDR3 covers 15 residues. V dropped 3 bases and J dropped 2 bases, with 14 bases sitting between them. Germline assignment: CDR1 LNHDA and CDR2 SQIVND (reference sequence). In nucleotides, the CDR3 is TGTGCCAGTAGTATCAGGGAATCGGTTCCCTACGAGCAGTACTTC. This encodes CASSIRESVPYEQYF.

A single count supports this clone. This chain links TRBV7-9 with TRBJ1-2, with 7 bases matching TRBD1. Germline CDR1 and CDR2: SEHNR and FQNEAQ (reference sequence). V lost 7 bases, J lost 2 bases, and 7 bases stayed unmatched. The CDR3 is made up of 14 amino acids. This CDR3 reads CASTKEGGNYGYTF. The CDR3 nucleotides are TGTGCCAGCACCAAGGAAGGGGGCAACTATGGCTACACCTTC. Full variable domain (rest looked up from reference TRBV7-9 and TRBJ1-2): DTGVSQNPRHKITKRGQNVTFRCDPISEHNRLYWYRQTLGQGPEFLTYFQNEAQLEKSRLLSDRFSAERPKGSFSTLEIQRTEQGDSAMYLCASTKEGGNYGYTFGSGTRLTVV.

CDR3 sequence reads: CASSQTGTNTEAFF. CDR3 bases: TGCGCCAGCTCCCAGACAGGGACGAACACTGAAGCTTTCTTT. The V gene is TRBV5-1, the J gene TRBJ1-1; 7 bases agree with TRBD1. Trimming removed 7 bases from V and 1 base from J; junction bases left unmatched: 7. This CDR3 spans 14 amino acids. Germline V gene data show CDR1 as SGHRS and CDR2 as YFSETQ.

The rearrangement links TRBV15 to TRBJ2-7; the match to TRBD1 covers 10 bases. This CDR3 comprises 17 residues. Germline values: CDR1 LNHNV, CDR2 YYDKDF (reference sequence). Losses at the gene ends were 2 bases for V and 1 base for J; bases not matched to a gene: 8. The CDR3 loop reads CATSRTGTGARSYEQYF. The CDR3 DNA sequence: TGTGCCACCAGCAGAACCGGGACAGGGGCCCGTTCCTACGAGCAGTACTTC. The full variable domain, in which reference TRBV15 and TRBJ2-7 provide the parts outside the CDR3, is DAMVIQNPRYQVTQFGKPVTLSCSQTLNHNVMYWYQQKSSQAPKLLFHYYDKDFNNEADTPDNFQSRRPNTSFCFLDIRSPGLGDTAMYLCATSRTGTGARSYEQYFGPGTRLTVT.

The rearrangement joins TRBV4-2 to TRBJ2-5, with D perhaps TRBD2 (7 bases). With 1 base removed from V and 1 base from J, the gap between germline ends came to 16 bases. The CDR3 spans 17 residues. Germline V gene data show CDR1 as LGHNA and CDR2 as YNFKEQ. In DNA, the CDR3 is TGTGCCAGCAGCCAAGGGCCGGCGGGGGCCTTCCAAGAGACCCAGTACTTC. Translation gives CASSQGPAGAFQETQYF.

This clone has a single count. The CDR3: CASSIGDSEAFF. In DNA form, the CDR3 reads TGTGCCAGTAGTATAGGGGACAGTGAAGCTTTCTTT. The chain carries TRBV19 and TRBJ1-1; the match to TRBD1 covers 7 bases. The CDR3 consists of 12 residues. Germline CDR1 reads LNHDA; CDR2 reads SQIVND (reference sequence). V lost 1 base to trimming and J lost 7 bases; unmatched junction nucleotides: 0.

V usage is TRBV5-4 and J usage is TRBJ2-3, with 8 bases that match TRBD2. Looked up from germline, CDR1 is SGHNT and CDR2 is YYREEE (reference sequence). The V and J ends lost 0 bases and 0 bases, in that order; junction bases with no gene match: 3. The CDR3 spans 16 residues. The CDR3 coding sequence is TGTGCCAGCAGCTTGGGGCGGGGGGCTAGCACAGATACGCAGTATTTT. Protein product: CASSLGRGASTDTQYF.

The chain recombines TRBV28 with TRBJ1-1, with 9 bases aligning to TRBD1. The CDR3 has 13 residues. Germline values: CDR1 MDHEN, CDR2 SYDVKM. CDR3: CAARGQGPMKAFF. The CDR3 DNA reads TGTGCAGCGAGAGGACAGGGGCCGATGAAAGCTTTCTTT.

The chain employs TRBV6-5 and TRBJ1-5; 7 bases line up with TRBD1. Trimming at V came to 5 bases and at J to 2 bases, leaving 6 bases not matched to a gene. The CDR3 has 15 amino acids. The germline V gene encodes CDR1 MNHEY and CDR2 SVGAGI. CDR3 DNA sequence: TGTGCCAGCAGTCCGGACAGGCCGGGCAATCAGCCCCAGCATTTT. It translates to CASSPDRPGNQPQHF.

This clone occurred a few times. The rearrangement uses TRBV7-9 and TRBJ2-5, with D tentatively TRBD2 (5 bases). V shed 4 bases and J shed 11 bases, with 11 bases lying between them. The CDR3 consists of 11 residues. Germline V gene sequence: CDR1 SEHNR, CDR2 FQNEAQ (reference sequence). In DNA form, the CDR3 reads TGTGCCAGCAGCTGGTCCGGGGAGCAGTACTTC. Protein sequence: CASSWSGEQYF. The full variable domain, in which reference TRBV7-9 and TRBJ2-5 provide the parts outside the CDR3, is DTGVSQNPRHKITKRGQNVTFRCDPISEHNRLYWYRQTLGQGPEFLTYFQNEAQLEKSRLLSDRFSAERPKGSFSTLEIQRTEQGDSAMYLCASSWSGEQYFGPGTRLLVL.